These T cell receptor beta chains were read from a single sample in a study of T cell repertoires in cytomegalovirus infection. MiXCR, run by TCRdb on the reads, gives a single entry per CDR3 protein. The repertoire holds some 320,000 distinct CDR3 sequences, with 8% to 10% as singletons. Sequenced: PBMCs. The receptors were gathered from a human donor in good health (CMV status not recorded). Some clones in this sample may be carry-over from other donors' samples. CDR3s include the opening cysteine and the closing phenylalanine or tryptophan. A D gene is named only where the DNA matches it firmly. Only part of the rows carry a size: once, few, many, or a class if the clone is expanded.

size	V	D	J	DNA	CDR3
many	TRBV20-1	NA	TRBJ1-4	TGCAGTGCTGACCCGCGGGAGGAAGGAGAAAAACTGTTTTTT	CSADPREEGEKLFF
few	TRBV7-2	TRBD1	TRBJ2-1	TGTGCCAGCAGCTTCGTCAGGGGGCCTGAGCAGTTCTTC	CASSFVRGPEQFF
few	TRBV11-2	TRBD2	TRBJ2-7	TGTGCCAGCAGCTTAGGTTCTAGCGGGAAGATCTACGAGCAGTACTTC	CASSLGSSGKIYEQYF
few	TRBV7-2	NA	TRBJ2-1	TGTGCCAGCAGCCCCGTTAGGGGTGAGCAGTTCTTC	CASSPVRGEQFF
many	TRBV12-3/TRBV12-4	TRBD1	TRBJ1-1	TGTGCCAGCACCACACAGGGGGTCGGAATGAACACTGAAGCTTTCTTT	CASTTQGVGMNTEAFF
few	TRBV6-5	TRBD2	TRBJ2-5	TGTGCCAGCAGTTACAGCGGGGGGGCGGGGGAGACCCAGTACTTC	CASSYSGGAGETQYF
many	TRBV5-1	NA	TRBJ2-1	TGCGCCAGCAGCTTTCTAAAGTCATCCTACAATGAGCAGTTCTTC	CASSFLKSSYNEQFF
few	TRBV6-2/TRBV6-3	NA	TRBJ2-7	TGTGCCAGCAGTTGGAGACAATTCTACGAGCAGTACTTC	CASSWRQFYEQYF
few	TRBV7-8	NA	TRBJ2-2	TGTGCCAGCAGCTTAAAGGTGGTCCCGAACACCGGGGAGCTGTTTTTT	CASSLKVVPNTGELFF
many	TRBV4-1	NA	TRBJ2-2	TGCGCCAGCAGCCCGATGGACAGAAACACCGGGGAGCTGTTTTTT	CASSPMDRNTGELFF
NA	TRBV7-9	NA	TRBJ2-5	TGTGCCAGCAGCCCCCGGGACCGCCGAGAGACCCAGTACTTC	CASSPRDRRETQYF
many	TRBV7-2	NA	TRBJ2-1	TGTGCCAGCAGCTTATCCTGGGGGGCGGCCTACAATGAGCAGTTCTTC	CASSLSWGAAYNEQFF
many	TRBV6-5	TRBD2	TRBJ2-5	TGTGAAGACGGGGAGGGGGAGACCCAGTACTTC	CEDGEGETQYF
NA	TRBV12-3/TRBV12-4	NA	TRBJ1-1	TGTGCCAGCAGTTTCGGGGGTGAAGCTTTCTTT	CASSFGGEAFF
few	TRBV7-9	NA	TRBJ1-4	TGTGCCAGCAGCTTAGGTGGCGATCCGAAGGAACTGTTTTTT	CASSLGGDPKELFF
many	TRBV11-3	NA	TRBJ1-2	TGTGCCAGCAGCTTAAGGGACATTCCCCCTTTTAACTATGGCTACACCTTC	CASSLRDIPPFNYGYTF
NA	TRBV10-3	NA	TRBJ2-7	TGTGCCATCAGTGATCAGGGAGACTACGACTACGAGCAGTACTTC	CAISDQGDYDYEQYF
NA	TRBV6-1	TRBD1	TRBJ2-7	TGTGCCAGCAGCCCGCTAGGACAGGGTCAAGAGCAGTACTTC	CASSPLGQGQEQYF
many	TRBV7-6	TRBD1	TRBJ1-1	TGTGCCAGCAGCCCTCCGGGACAGGGGGCGAGGAGCACTGAAGCTTTCTTT	CASSPPGQGARSTEAFF
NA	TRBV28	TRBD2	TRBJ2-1	TGTGCCAGCACTAGCGGGAGGGGGAGGAATGAGCAGTTCTTC	CASTSGRGRNEQFF
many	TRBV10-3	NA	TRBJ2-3	TGTGCCATCAACTCCCGAAAGTCAGCAGATACGCAGTATTTT	CAINSRKSADTQYF
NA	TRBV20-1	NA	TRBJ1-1	TGCAGTGCCATTGGGGGGAGCGGCACTGAAGCTTTCTTT	CSAIGGSGTEAFF
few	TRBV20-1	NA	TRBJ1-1	TGCAGTGCTAGTTCGCCTGGCCGGGGCAGGAACACTGAAGCTTTCTTT	CSASSPGRGRNTEAFF
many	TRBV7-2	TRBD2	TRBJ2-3	TGTGCCAGCAGCTCGAGGGGACTAGCGGGAGCAGATACGCAGTATTTT	CASSSRGLAGADTQYF
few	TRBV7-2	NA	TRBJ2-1	TGTGCCAGCAGCTACTCCTCGGGCGGAGGATACAATGAGCAGTTCTTC	CASSYSSGGGYNEQFF
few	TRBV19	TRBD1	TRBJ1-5	TGTGCCAGTAGTAGCTCCGGGACAGCGTACAATCAGCCCCAGCATTTT	CASSSSGTAYNQPQHF
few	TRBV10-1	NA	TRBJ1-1	TGCGCCAGCAGTGTCCCGACAGAAGCTTTCTTT	CASSVPTEAFF
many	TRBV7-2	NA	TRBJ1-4	TGTGCCAGCAGCTTCCCGGAACCCAATGAAAAACTGTTTTTT	CASSFPEPNEKLFF
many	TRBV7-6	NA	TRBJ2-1	TGTGCCAGCAGCGCCCGTGGGAGTCTTGCTGAGCAGTTCTTC	CASSARGSLAEQFF
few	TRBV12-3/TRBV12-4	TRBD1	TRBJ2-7	TGTGCCAGCAGCCGCGGACAGGGTGTACTTGGCGAGCAGTACTTC	CASSRGQGVLGEQYF
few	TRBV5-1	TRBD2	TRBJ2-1	TGCGCCAGCAGCTTACAGCCACTAGCGGGAGACCCCACCTACAATGAGCAGTTCTTC	CASSLQPLAGDPTYNEQFF
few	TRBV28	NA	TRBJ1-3	TGTGCCAGCAGCCCGCAGAGCTCTGGAAACACCATATATTTT	CASSPQSSGNTIYF